This TCR beta chain was captured by sequencing in a study of shared clonotypes between healthy human individuals. Study-wide points: It was the non-shared clonotypes that had lower generation probabilities than clonotypes shared by all four donors.

V lost 1 base, J lost 6 bases, and 21 bases lay in between. Germline values: CDR1 LNHNV, CDR2 YYDKDF (reference sequence). The CDR3 extends over 17 amino acids. About this clone: What it binds is not known.

Libraries were prepared by immunoSEQ multiplex PCR; TCRdb keeps only in-frame clonotypes and omits some of them. The sample holds about a million clones, roughly 80% seen once. The donors, healthy adults who were HIV-negative, had experienced no recent acute infections or vaccinations. All donors were Caucasian adults living in Nashville, Tennessee. The chain carries TRBV15 and TRBJ1-2; D gene ambiguous. Source material: memory CD4+ T cells from PBMCs. Described subset: CD45RA-negative fraction. This clonotype was sampled from a man between 18 and 29 years old in good health. Some clones in this sample may be carry-over from other donors' samples. CDR3 amino acids: CATSRGGNGPWGNGYTF. The CDR3 DNA sequence: TGTGCCACCAGCAGAGGAGGAAACGGTCCTTGGGGAAATGGCTACACCTTC.